Listed below are T cell receptor beta chains from one sample, sequenced in a study of T-cell reconstitution after alpha-beta-depleted transplantation in children. TCRdb analysed the PCR reads with MiXCR anew, one entry per CDR3 protein. Among 530,000 or so distinct CDR3 sequences listed, 20% to 30% were seen once. The sequencing here drew on PBMCs, taken before TCRalphabeta/CD19-depleted stem cell transplant. The source of these receptors is a boy in the first two years of life with Wiskott-Aldrich syndrome, due to receive a stem cell transplant. CDR3s include the opening cysteine and the closing phenylalanine or tryptophan. A D gene is named only where the DNA matches it firmly. Clone size is given for some rows only: seen once, a few or many times, or a class if the clone is expanded.

. TRBJ2-5 TRBV7-2 . CASRTRGTPQETQYF TGTGCCAGCAGAACAAGGGGGACGCCCCAAGAGACCCAGTACTTC
. TRBJ2-7 TRBV2 . CASRTPGSYEQYF TGTGCCAGCAGAACGCCCGGCTCCTACGAGCAGTACTTC
TRBD1 TRBJ2-7 TRBV20-1 . CSASSGQGSYEQYF TGCAGTGCTAGCTCTGGACAGGGCAGCTACGAGCAGTACTTC
TRBD2 TRBJ2-7 TRBV6-1 few CASSATSGKTYEQYF TGTGCCAGCAGTGCGACTAGCGGGAAGACCTACGAGCAGTACTTC
TRBD1 TRBJ2-1 TRBV9 . CASSVTGTAYNEQFF TGTGCCAGCAGCGTTACCGGGACAGCATACAATGAGCAGTTCTTC
. TRBJ2-1 TRBV6-1 . CASSELGGIGQFF TGTGCCAGCAGTGAATTAGGAGGCATAGGGCAGTTCTTC
. TRBJ1-3 TRBV29-1 . CSVDYNLAGNTIYF TGCAGCGTTGATTATAACCTCGCTGGAAACACCATATATTTT
. TRBJ2-5 TRBV5-5 . CASSLGSALTQYF TGTGCCAGCAGCTTGGGGTCAGCACTAACCCAGTACTTC
. TRBJ1-2 TRBV19 . CASVGLFYGYTF TGTGCCAGTGTTGGACTTTTCTATGGCTACACCTTC
TRBD2 TRBJ2-5 TRBV5-1 . CASSLLTGLAGVETQYF TGCGCCAGCAGCTTGCTTACCGGACTAGCGGGAGTAGAGACCCAGTACTTC
TRBD1 TRBJ1-1 TRBV5-1 . CASSSTGRGTEAFF TGCGCCAGCAGCTCGACAGGGCGGGGGACTGAAGCTTTCTTT
. TRBJ2-7 TRBV25-1 . CASSETGLVTYEQYF TGTGCCAGCAGTGAAACGGGGCTAGTTACCTACGAGCAGTACTTC
TRBD2 TRBJ2-1 TRBV20-1 . CSARLAAYNEQFF TGCAGTGCTCGACTAGCGGCCTACAATGAGCAGTTCTTC
TRBD1 TRBJ2-7 TRBV4-2 . CASSQVPDRGDEQYF TGTGCCAGCAGCCAAGTCCCGGACAGGGGTGACGAGCAGTACTTC
. TRBJ2-5 TRBV24-1 . CATSEPSKQETQYF TGTGCCACCAGTGAGCCATCGAAACAAGAGACCCAGTACTTC
. TRBJ2-6 TRBV5-1 . CASSLGRQVGSSGANVLTF TGCGCCAGCAGCCTCGGACGACAGGTCGGGAGCTCTGGGGCCAACGTCCTGACTTTC
. TRBJ1-4 TRBV3-1 few CASSQLSWQKLFF TGTGCCAGCAGCCAATTAAGTTGGCAAAAACTGTTTTTT
. TRBJ2-1 TRBV5-1 many CASSLSQEQFF TGCGCCAGCAGCCTTAGCCAGGAGCAGTTCTTC
. TRBJ2-5 TRBV30 . CAWSTNQETQYF TGTGCCTGGAGTACCAACCAAGAGACCCAGTACTTC
TRBD2 TRBJ2-1 TRBV20-1 few CSAREGRGTYNEQFF TGCAGTGCTAGAGAGGGGCGGGGGACCTACAATGAGCAGTTCTTC
. TRBJ2-1 TRBV7-2 . CASSLRRTAYNEQFF TGTGCCAGCAGCTTAAGGCGGACAGCCTACAATGAGCAGTTCTTC
. TRBJ1-2 TRBV19 . CASSTDRNYGYTF TGTGCCAGTAGTACCGACAGAAACTATGGCTACACCTTC
. TRBJ1-2 TRBV19 few CASSMIAGRSYGYTF TGTGCCAGTAGTATGATAGCGGGACGGAGCTATGGCTACACCTTC
TRBD2 TRBJ2-7 TRBV9 . CASARTSGTYEQYF TGTGCCAGCGCAAGGACTAGCGGGACCTACGAGCAGTACTTC
. TRBJ2-7 TRBV5-1 few CASSLEPVTYEQYF TGCGCCAGCAGCTTGGAACCGGTGACCTACGAGCAGTACTTC
TRBD2 TRBJ2-2 TRBV5-1 . CASSMGLAGNTGELFF TGCGCCAGCAGCATGGGACTAGCGGGGAACACCGGGGAGCTGTTTTTT
. TRBJ2-1 TRBV3-1 . CASSQVGPGEQFF TGTGCCAGCAGCCAAGTCGGGCCAGGGGAGCAGTTCTTC
TRBD1 TRBJ1-6 TRBV6-5 . CASSSRTGGGNSPLHF TGTGCCAGCAGTTCTCGGACAGGGGGCGGTAATTCACCCCTCCACTTT
. TRBJ1-2 TRBV6-1 . CASSDQSGIYGYTF TGTGCCAGCAGTGACCAATCCGGGATCTATGGCTACACCTTC